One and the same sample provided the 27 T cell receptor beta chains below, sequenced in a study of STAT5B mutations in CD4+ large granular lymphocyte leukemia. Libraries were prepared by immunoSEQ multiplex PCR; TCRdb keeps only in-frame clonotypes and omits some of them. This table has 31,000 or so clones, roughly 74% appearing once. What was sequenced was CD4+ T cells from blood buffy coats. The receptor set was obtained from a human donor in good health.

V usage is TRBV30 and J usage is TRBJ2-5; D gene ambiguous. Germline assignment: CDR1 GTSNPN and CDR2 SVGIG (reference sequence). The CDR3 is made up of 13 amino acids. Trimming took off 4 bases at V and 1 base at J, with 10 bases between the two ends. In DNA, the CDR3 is TGTGCCTGGATCCGTGAATTCCAAGAGACCCAGTACTTC. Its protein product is CAWIREFQETQYF. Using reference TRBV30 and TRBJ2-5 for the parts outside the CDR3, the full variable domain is SQTIHQWPATLVQPVGSPLSLECTVEGTSNPNLYWYRQAAGRGLQLLFYSVGIGQISSEVPQNLSASRPQDRQFILSSKKLLLSDSGFYLCAWIREFQETQYFGPGTRLLVL.

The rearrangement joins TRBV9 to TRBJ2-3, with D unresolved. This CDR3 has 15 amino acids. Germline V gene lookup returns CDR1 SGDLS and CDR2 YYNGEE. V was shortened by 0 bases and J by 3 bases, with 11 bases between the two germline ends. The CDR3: CASSVEARATDTQYF. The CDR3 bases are TGTGCCAGCAGCGTAGAGGCTAGGGCGACAGATACGCAGTATTTT.

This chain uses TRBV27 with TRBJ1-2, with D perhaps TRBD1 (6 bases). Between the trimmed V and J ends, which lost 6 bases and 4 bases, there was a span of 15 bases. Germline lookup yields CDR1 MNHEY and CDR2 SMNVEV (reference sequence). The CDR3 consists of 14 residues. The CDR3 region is CASRFRRGIYGYTF. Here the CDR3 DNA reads TGTGCCAGCAGATTTCGCAGGGGAATCTATGGCTACACCTTC.

CDR3 nucleotides: TGTGCCAGCAGTGATTACAGGGGGACCGGGGAGCTGTTTTTT. It codes for CASSDYRGTGELFF. V usage is TRBV2 and J usage is TRBJ2-2; 8 bases match TRBD1. This CDR3 contains 14 residues. CDR1 SNHLY and CDR2 FYNNEI come from the germline V gene. Losses at the gene ends were 3 bases for V and 5 bases for J; bases not matched to a gene: 2.

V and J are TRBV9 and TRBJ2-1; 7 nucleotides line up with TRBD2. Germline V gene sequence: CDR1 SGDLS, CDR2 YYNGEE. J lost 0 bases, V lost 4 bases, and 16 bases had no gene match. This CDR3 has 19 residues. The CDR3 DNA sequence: TGTGCCAGCAGCCTCCTCGGAAGGCTAGCGGCAAGCTCCTACAATGAGCAGTTCTTC. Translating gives CASSLLGRLAASSYNEQFF.

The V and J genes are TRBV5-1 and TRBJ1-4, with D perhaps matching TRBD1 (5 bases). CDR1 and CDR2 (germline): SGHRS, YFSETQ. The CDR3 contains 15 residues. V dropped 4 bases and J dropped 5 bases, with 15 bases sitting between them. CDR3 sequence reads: CASSRDGPGNEKLFF. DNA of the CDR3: TGCGCCAGCAGCCGAGACGGGCCAGGGAATGAAAAACTGTTTTTT.

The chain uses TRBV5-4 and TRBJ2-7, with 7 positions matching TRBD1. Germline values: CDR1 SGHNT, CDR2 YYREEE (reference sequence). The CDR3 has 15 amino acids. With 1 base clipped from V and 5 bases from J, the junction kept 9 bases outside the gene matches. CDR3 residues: CASSLRTGQGDEQYF. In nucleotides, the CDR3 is TGTGCCAGCAGCTTGCGGACAGGTCAGGGCGACGAGCAGTACTTC.

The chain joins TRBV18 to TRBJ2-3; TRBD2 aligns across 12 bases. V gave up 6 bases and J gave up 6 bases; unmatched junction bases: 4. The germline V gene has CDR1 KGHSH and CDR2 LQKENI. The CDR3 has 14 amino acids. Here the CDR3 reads CASSPSGGADTQYF. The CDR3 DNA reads TGTGCCAGCTCCCCTAGCGGGGGGGCCGATACGCAGTATTTT.

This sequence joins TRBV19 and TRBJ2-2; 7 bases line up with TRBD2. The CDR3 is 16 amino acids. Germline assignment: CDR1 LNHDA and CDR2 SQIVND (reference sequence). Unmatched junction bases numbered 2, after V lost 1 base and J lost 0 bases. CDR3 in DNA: TGTGCCAGTAGTATAGGGGCGGGAGCGAACACCGGGGAGCTGTTTTTT. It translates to CASSIGAGANTGELFF. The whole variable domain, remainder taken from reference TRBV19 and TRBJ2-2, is DGGITQSPKYLFRKEGQNVTLSCEQNLNHDAMYWYRQDPGQGLRLIYYSQIVNDFQKGDIAEGYSVSREKKESFPLTVTSAQKNPTAFYLCASSIGAGANTGELFFGEGSRLTVL.

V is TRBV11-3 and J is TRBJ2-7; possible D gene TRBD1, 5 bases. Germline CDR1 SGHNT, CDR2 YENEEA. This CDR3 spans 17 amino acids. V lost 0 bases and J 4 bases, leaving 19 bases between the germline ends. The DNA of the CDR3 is TGTGCCAGCAGCTTAGATTGGACATCTATCCCGCCATACGAGCAGTACTTC. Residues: CASSLDWTSIPPYEQYF.

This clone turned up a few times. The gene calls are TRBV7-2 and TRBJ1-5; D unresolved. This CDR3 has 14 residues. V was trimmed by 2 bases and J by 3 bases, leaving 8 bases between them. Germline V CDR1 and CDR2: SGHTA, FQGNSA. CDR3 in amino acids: CASSLLPLNQPQHF. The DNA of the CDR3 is TGTGCCAGCAGCTTACTCCCGCTCAATCAGCCCCAGCATTTT.

DNA for the CDR3: TGTGCCAGTAGGGACAGGGGGATGGAGACCCAGTACTTC. The encoded protein is CASRDRGMETQYF. This chain uses TRBV19 with TRBJ2-5, with 10 positions matching TRBD1. The CDR3 loop spans 13 amino acids. Germline CDR1 LNHDA, CDR2 SQIVND (reference sequence). The J segment lost 5 bases and the V segment lost 6 bases, leaving 3 bases of the junction unmatched.

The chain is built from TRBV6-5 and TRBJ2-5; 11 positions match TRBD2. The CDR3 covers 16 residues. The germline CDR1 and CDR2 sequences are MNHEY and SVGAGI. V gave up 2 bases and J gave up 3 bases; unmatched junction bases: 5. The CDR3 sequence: CASSYGLAGLEETQYF. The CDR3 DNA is TGTGCCAGCAGTTACGGACTAGCGGGCTTAGAAGAGACCCAGTACTTC.

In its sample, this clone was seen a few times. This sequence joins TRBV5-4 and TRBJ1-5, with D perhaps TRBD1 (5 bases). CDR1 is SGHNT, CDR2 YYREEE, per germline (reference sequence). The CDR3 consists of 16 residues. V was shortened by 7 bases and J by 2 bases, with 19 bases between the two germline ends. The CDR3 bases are TGTGCCAGCTCGGCAGGGCCGTTAGTGGGCAATCAGCCCCAGCATTTT. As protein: CASSAGPLVGNQPQHF.

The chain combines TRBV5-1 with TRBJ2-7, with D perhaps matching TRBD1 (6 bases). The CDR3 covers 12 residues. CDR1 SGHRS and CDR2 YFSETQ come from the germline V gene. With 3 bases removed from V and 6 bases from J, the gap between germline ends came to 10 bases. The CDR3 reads CASSSAGAEQYF. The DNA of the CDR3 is TGCGCCAGCAGCTCGGCAGGGGCCGAGCAGTACTTC.

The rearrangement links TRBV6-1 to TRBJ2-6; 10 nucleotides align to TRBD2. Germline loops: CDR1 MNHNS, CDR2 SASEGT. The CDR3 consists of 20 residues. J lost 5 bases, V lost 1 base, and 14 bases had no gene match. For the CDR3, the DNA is TGTGCCAGCAGTGAAGATCGCAGACTAGCGGGCAGTCTTAGGGCCAACGTCCTGACTTTC. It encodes CASSEDRRLAGSLRANVLTF.

In DNA, the CDR3 is TGTGCCAGCAGGTCGACAGGGACCGTTAGCAATCAGCCCCAGCATTTT. It is translated as CASRSTGTVSNQPQHF. This rearrangement joins TRBV28 to TRBJ1-5; 7 bases fit TRBD1. Germline V gives CDR1 MDHEN, CDR2 SYDVKM. The ends lost 6 bases at V and 0 bases at J; junction bases unmatched: 8. This CDR3 contains 16 residues.

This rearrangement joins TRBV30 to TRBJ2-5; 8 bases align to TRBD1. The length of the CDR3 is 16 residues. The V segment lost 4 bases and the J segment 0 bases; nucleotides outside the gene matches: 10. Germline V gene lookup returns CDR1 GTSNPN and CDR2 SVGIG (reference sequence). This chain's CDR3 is CAWKRGTGPHQETQYF. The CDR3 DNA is TGTGCCTGGAAGCGAGGGACAGGCCCACACCAAGAGACCCAGTACTTC.

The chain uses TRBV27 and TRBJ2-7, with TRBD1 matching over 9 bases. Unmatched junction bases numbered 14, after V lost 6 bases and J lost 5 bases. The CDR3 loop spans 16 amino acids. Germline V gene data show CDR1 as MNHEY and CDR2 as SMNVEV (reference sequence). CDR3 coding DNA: TGTGCCAGCAGGGGGTTTCGGGACAGGGAAAGCCACGAGCAGTACTTC. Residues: CASRGFRDRESHEQYF.

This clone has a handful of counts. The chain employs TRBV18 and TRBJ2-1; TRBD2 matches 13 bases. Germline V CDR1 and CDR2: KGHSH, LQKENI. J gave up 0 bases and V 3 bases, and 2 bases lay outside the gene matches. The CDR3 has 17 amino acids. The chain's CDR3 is CASSPRTSGSSYNEQFF. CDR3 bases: TGTGCCAGCTCACCTAGGACTAGCGGGAGCTCCTACAATGAGCAGTTCTTC.

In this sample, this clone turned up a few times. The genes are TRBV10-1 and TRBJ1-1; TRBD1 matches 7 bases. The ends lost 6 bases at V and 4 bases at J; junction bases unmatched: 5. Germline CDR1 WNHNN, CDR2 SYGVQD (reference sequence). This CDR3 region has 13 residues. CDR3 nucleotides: TGCGCCAGCAGGGACAGGTCGGTCACTGAAGCTTTCTTT. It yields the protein CASRDRSVTEAFF.

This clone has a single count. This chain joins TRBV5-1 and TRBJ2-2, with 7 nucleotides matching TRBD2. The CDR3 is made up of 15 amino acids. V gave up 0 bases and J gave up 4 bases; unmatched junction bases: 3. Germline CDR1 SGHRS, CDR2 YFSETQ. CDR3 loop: CASSLEPGGTGELFF. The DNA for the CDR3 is TGCGCCAGCAGCTTGGAACCGGGGGGCACCGGGGAGCTGTTTTTT. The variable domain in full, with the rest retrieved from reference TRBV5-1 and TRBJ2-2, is KAGVTQTPRYLIKTRGQQVTLSCSPISGHRSVSWYQQTPGQGLQFLFEYFSETQRNKGNFPGRFSGRQFSNSRSEMNVSTLELGDSALYLCASSLEPGGTGELFFGEGSRLTVL.

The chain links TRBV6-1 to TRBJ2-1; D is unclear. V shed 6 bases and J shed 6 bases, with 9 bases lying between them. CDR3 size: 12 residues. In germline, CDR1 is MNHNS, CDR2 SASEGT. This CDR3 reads CASRITGNEQFF. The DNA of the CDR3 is TGTGCCAGCAGGATAACGGGCAATGAGCAGTTCTTC.

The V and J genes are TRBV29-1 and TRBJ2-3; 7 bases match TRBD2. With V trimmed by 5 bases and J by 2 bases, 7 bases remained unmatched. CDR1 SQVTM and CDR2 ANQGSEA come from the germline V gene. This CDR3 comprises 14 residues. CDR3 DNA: TGCAGCGTTAGGGACTACCTTCTCACAGATACGCAGTATTTT. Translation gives CSVRDYLLTDTQYF.

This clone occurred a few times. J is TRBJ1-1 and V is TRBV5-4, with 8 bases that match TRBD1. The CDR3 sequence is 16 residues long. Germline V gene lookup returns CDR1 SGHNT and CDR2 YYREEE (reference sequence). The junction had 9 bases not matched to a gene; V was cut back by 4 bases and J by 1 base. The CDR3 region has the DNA TGTGCCAGCAGCCCCAGCCCGACAGGGGCGAACACTGAAGCTTTCTTT. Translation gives CASSPSPTGANTEAFF.

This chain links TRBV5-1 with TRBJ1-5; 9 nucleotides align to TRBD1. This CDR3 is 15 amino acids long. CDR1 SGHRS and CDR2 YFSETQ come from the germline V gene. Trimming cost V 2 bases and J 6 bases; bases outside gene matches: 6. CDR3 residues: CASSLQGAKSQPQHF. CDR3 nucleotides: TGCGCCAGCAGCTTACAGGGGGCGAAAAGTCAGCCCCAGCATTTT.

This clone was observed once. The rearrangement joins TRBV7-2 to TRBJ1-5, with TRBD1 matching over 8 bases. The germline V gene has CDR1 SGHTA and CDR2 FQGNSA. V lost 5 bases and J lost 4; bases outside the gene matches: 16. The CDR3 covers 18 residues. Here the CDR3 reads CASSPRKGRTGLNQPQHF. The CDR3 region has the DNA TGTGCCAGCAGCCCAAGGAAGGGGAGGACAGGGTTAAATCAGCCCCAGCATTTT.